What follows describes a single T cell receptor beta chain. No antigen is known for it. Base qualities were left out, and no much larger clone turns up one base away. This entry belongs to a study of OX40 agonist ivuxolimab in advanced cancers. Looking at the study overall: Ivuxolimab, which targeted the costimulatory receptor OX40 (CD134), was an agonistic, fully human IgG2 monoclonal antibody. Prior anti-PD-1, anti-PD-L1 or anti-CTLA-4 therapy was permitted, and checkpoint inhibitors had been received by roughly 42% of dose-escalation patients. Intravenous ivuxolimab was administered to patients every 2 weeks at six dose levels: 0.01, 0.1, 0.3, 1.5, 3 and 10 mg/kg. Peripheral TCRbeta sequencing was intended to test whether TCR sequence diversity was altered and clonal T-cell expansion was caused by ivuxolimab. Of the 52 patients in dose escalation, about 20 had hepatocellular carcinoma, about 15 had melanoma, 9 had renal cell carcinoma and 9 had head and neck cancer. Partial responses occurred in three dose-escalation patients: two with cutaneous melanoma and one with hepatocellular carcinoma. In the dose-escalation cohort, 75% to 90% of patients were male, and the mean age was around 65 years with a range of roughly 20 to 80. The paper describes the monotherapy dose-escalation part (N = 52 patients) of the phase I trial of ivuxolimab. General conclusions and limits of the study: At doses of 0.1 to 3.0 mg/kg, clonal expansion of both CD4+ and CD8+ blood T cells was observed from baseline to week 6. In the 0.1-3.0 mg/kg groups, partial responders had among the lowest normalized peripheral clonal expansion, particularly in CD8+ T cells. After ivuxolimab, more expanded clones were found on average in CD8+ T cells than in CD4+ T cells. Low levels of normalized T-cell clonal expansion were also seen in some patients who did not respond. The antigen specificity of the clonally expanded peripheral T cells was not determined.

The trial excluded patients who had a history of autoimmune disease or were on systemic immunosuppression. Peripheral blood for TCR sequencing was collected from all dose cohorts at baseline, on cycle 4 day 1, and on cycle 7 day 1. The samples were drawn from a first-in-human, open-label, multicenter phase I dose-escalation trial of ivuxolimab. Adults with locally advanced or metastatic melanoma, renal cell carcinoma, hepatocellular carcinoma or head and neck squamous cell carcinoma were enrolled in the trial. CD4+ and CD8+ T cells were sorted separately from peripheral blood before TCR sequencing. Genomic DNA was extracted from sorted cells for sequencing of the TCRbeta CDR3 region. TCRbeta CDR3 regions were sequenced using the immunoSEQ Assay. Sourced from immuneACCESS, this table was stored by TCRdb with only in-frame sequences that have V and J called. A share of the clones is absent; for the studies checked, an unresolved V gene accounts for under half, and the remainder has no known explanation. The sample records 30,000 to 40,000 clones, around four fifths of which are singletons. The ten largest account for around 22% of the sample.

V loses 4 bases at its end and J loses 3 bases; junction bases beyond the gene matches: 7. The CDR3 contains 15 residues, cysteine and phenylalanine counted. Left in the record is the CDR3 DNA by itself, 45 bases read in frame from the first base. CDR1 and CDR2 were assigned from the germline V gene (reference sequence) as SGHNT and YYREEE. This receptor was obtained from an adult with an advanced solid tumor such as melanoma, head and neck, liver or kidney cancer. The rearranged chain carries TRBV5-4 and TRBJ2-7; a stretch of 10 junction bases matches TRBD2. Sequences were derived from CD4+ or CD8+ T cells sorted from blood, sampled in a trial of the OX40 agonist ivuxolimab. For the CDR3, the sequence is CASSQEGTSDYEQYF. The DNA reads TGTGCCAGCAGCCAAGAGGGGACTAGCGACTACGAGCAGTACTTC.